The 25 T cell receptor beta chains below were found in one sample sequenced in a study of shared clonotypes between healthy human individuals. The data were produced by immunoSEQ multiplex PCR, yet TCRdb's version contains in-frame clones alone and is incomplete. The data hold roughly 680,000 clones, with over 60% observed a single time. The sequenced sample consisted of memory CD4+ T cells sorted from blood. Subset defined: CD45RA-negative fraction. Every receptor here comes from a woman aged 30 to 39 in good health.

The chain combines TRBV19 with TRBJ1-5; 7 bases fit TRBD1. The CDR3 spans 15 residues. CDR1 and CDR2 from the germline V gene are LNHDA and SQIVND (reference sequence). J gave up 6 bases and V 5 bases, and 10 bases lay outside the gene matches. CDR3 sequence (DNA): TGTGCCAGTAGTGCACCCCGACAGGGCGGTCAGCCCCAGCATTTT. Protein: CASSAPRQGGQPQHF.

The rearrangement joins TRBV28 to TRBJ1-3; 11 nucleotides agree with TRBD1. The V and J ends lost 8 bases and 9 bases, in that order; junction bases with no gene match: 12. The CDR3 extends over 15 amino acids. The germline gives CDR1 MDHEN, CDR2 SYDVKM. The CDR3 DNA follows: TGTGCCAGCGTCGGGACAGGGGGGCTTAGCGGCACCATATATTTT. It translates to CASVGTGGLSGTIYF.

The chain combines TRBV27 with TRBJ1-4; 8 bases match TRBD1. CDR3 length equals 16 residues. V dropped 3 bases and J dropped 8; count of bases not matched to a gene: 11. Germline V gives CDR1 MNHEY, CDR2 SMNVEV (reference sequence). CDR3 sequence (DNA): TGTGCCAGCAGTTTCCGTCGACAGGGGTTCGGCGAAAAACTGTTTTTT. Its translation is CASSFRRQGFGEKLFF.

The chain has TRBV30 and TRBJ2-7; TRBD2 aligns across 8 bases. CDR1 is GTSNPN, CDR2 SVGIG, per germline (reference sequence). V lost 6 bases and J lost 4; bases outside the gene matches: 14. This CDR3 is built from 15 residues. The chain's CDR3 is CACRGGLAGHYEQYF. Written as DNA, the CDR3 is TGTGCCTGCCGCGGGGGTTTAGCGGGGCATTACGAGCAGTACTTC.

The chain couples TRBV28 to TRBJ1-1; D ambiguous. Trimming removed 6 bases from V and 4 bases from J, with 9 bases in between. The CDR3 is made up of 12 amino acids. The germline V gene encodes CDR1 MDHEN and CDR2 SYDVKM. This CDR3 is CASSIRVTEAFF. The DNA for the CDR3 is TGTGCCAGCAGCATTAGGGTCACTGAAGCTTTCTTT.

This clone was seen only a few times. Other DNA sequences in this sample translate to the same CDR3. V gene TRBV28 combines with J gene TRBJ2-3; D not certain. V was trimmed by 3 bases and J by 5 bases, leaving 3 bases between them. CDR1 is MDHEN, CDR2 SYDVKM, per germline. The CDR3 runs to 11 residues. The CDR3 DNA reads TGTGCCAGCAGTTTTGGAGATACGCAGTATTTT. Translation gives CASSFGDTQYF.

The chain couples TRBV27 to TRBJ2-7, with D possibly being TRBD1 (6 bases). CDR3 size: 14 residues. V gave up 4 bases and J gave up 7 bases, with 17 bases separating them. CDR1 MNHEY and CDR2 SMNVEV come from the germline V gene (reference sequence). The CDR3 region has the DNA TGTGCCAGCAGTTCACAGGGAGAGAGGGCTGAGCAGTACTTC. It yields the protein CASSSQGERAEQYF.

The gene calls are TRBV28 and TRBJ2-4, with 8 nucleotides matching TRBD2. This CDR3 is built from 14 residues. Germline trimming cut 5 bases from V and 6 bases from J; bases unmatched to any gene: 6. Germline-derived CDR1 and CDR2 are MDHEN and SYDVKM. The CDR3 region has the DNA TGTGCCAGCAGTCGTAGCGGGACGGGAAACATTCAGTACTTC. Encoded protein: CASSRSGTGNIQYF.

J is TRBJ2-7 and V is TRBV15; D not resolved. The CDR3 sequence is 15 residues long. CDR1 is LNHNV and CDR2 is YYDKDF in the germline V gene (reference sequence). Trimming left V 0 bases short and J 0 bases short, with 9 bases between. The CDR3 loop reads CATSREVESSYEQYF. The CDR3 region has the DNA TGTGCCACCAGCAGAGAGGTGGAGAGCTCCTACGAGCAGTACTTC.

The V and J genes are TRBV11-2 and TRBJ1-3; D is uncertain. Trimming cost V 5 bases and J 0 bases, with 8 bases left between them. The CDR3 runs 14 residues. Germline-derived CDR1 and CDR2 are SGHAT and FQNNGV. The CDR3 bases are TGTGCCAGCAGCGGACTTGGCTCTGGAAACACCATATATTTT. Protein product: CASSGLGSGNTIYF.

This clone was seen only a few times. Germline is not matched at one junction end, which may reflect a read error. The genes are TRBV9 and TRBJ2-7; D not certain. The CDR3 runs to 11 residues. Per germline, CDR1 SGDLS and CDR2 YYNGEE. CDR3: CASSVERARHF. CDR3 coding DNA: TGTGCCAGCAGCGTAGAGCGAGCGCGACACTTC.

V gene TRBV6-6 combines with J gene TRBJ2-7; D could derive from TRBD1 or TRBD2 (6 bases each). Germline values: CDR1 MNHNY, CDR2 SVGAGI (reference sequence). The CDR3 runs to 16 residues. V dropped 5 bases and J dropped 1 base, with 18 bases sitting between them. CDR3 DNA sequence: TGTGCCAGCAGTGGCCTCCGTGGGGGGCAGTCCTACGAGCAGTACTTC. Translating gives CASSGLRGGQSYEQYF.

V gene TRBV27 combines with J gene TRBJ2-5; 9 bases line up with TRBD1. The CDR3 spans 15 residues. The V segment lost 2 bases and the J segment 6 bases; nucleotides outside the gene matches: 7. Germline V gene sequence: CDR1 MNHEY, CDR2 SMNVEV (reference sequence). CDR3 sequence (DNA): TGTGCCAGCAGTTTAGGGGACAGGGCTGTAAAGACCCAGTACTTC. Its protein is CASSLGDRAVKTQYF.

This clone has just a few counts. This rearrangement joins TRBV15 to TRBJ2-5; TRBD2 matches at 13 bases. The V and J ends lost 8 bases and 1 base, in that order; junction bases with no gene match: 7. The CDR3 sequence is 16 residues long. CDR1 is LNHNV and CDR2 is YYDKDF in the germline V gene (reference sequence). CDR3 sequence reads: CATASGTSGVQETQYF. As DNA, the CDR3 is TGTGCCACCGCATCCGGGACTAGCGGGGTCCAAGAGACCCAGTACTTC. The full variable domain, with the rest looked up from reference TRBV15 and TRBJ2-5, is DAMVIQNPRYQVTQFGKPVTLSCSQTLNHNVMYWYQQKSSQAPKLLFHYYDKDFNNEADTPDNFQSRRPNTSFCFLDIRSPGLGDTAMYLCATASGTSGVQETQYFGPGTRLLVL.

This clone was seen repeatedly, ten times or more. This chain connects TRBV28 to TRBJ2-1, with TRBD1 as a possible D gene (5 bases). Looked up from germline, CDR1 is MDHEN and CDR2 is SYDVKM. The CDR3 is 12 residues long. Trimming took 6 bases from V and 9 from J, leaving 12 bases between them. The CDR3 DNA follows: TGTGCCAGCAGAAACCCAGGGCTTGAGCAGTTCTTC. It yields the protein CASRNPGLEQFF.

The chain carries TRBV5-8 and TRBJ2-7, with TRBD1 matching 10 bases. CDR1 SGHTS and CDR2 YDEGEE come from the germline V gene. The CDR3 loop spans 15 amino acids. Losses at the gene ends were 4 bases for V and 2 bases for J; bases not matched to a gene: 6. The CDR3 bases are TGTGCCAGCAGCCTCGACGGGACAGGGGCCTACGAGCAGTACTTC. Protein: CASSLDGTGAYEQYF.

This clone came up a few times. The V call is TRBV10-3, the J call TRBJ2-3, with D perhaps TRBD2 (6 bases). V shed 4 bases and J shed 1 base, with 15 bases lying between them. The CDR3 runs 16 residues. CDR1 ENHRY and CDR2 SYGVKD come from the germline V gene. Written as DNA, the CDR3 is TGTGCCATCAGTGGTCGCGCGGGAACAGGCACAGATACGCAGTATTTT. Amino acids: CAISGRAGTGTDTQYF.

This clone was recorded a few times. The V gene is TRBV25-1, the J gene TRBJ2-7; D is ambiguous. The CDR3 has 12 residues. Trimming shortened V by 4 bases and J by 5 bases, and 9 bases separated the two germline ends. Per the germline V gene, CDR1 is MGHDK and CDR2 is SYGVNS. DNA for the CDR3: TGTGCCAGCAGTGGAGAGCTGCACGAGCAGTACTTC. This gives the protein CASSGELHEQYF.

This chain connects TRBV14 to TRBJ2-5, with unresolved D. Germline CDR1 and CDR2: SGHDN and FVKESK. The CDR3 consists of 12 residues. V dropped 2 bases and J dropped 1 base, with 2 bases sitting between them. The CDR3 region is CASSQTQETQYF. CDR3 coding DNA: TGTGCCAGCAGCCAAACCCAAGAGACCCAGTACTTC. Supplemented by reference TRBV14 and TRBJ2-5, the full variable domain reads EAGVTQFPSHSVIEKGQTVTLRCDPISGHDNLYWYRRVMGKEIKFLLHFVKESKQDESGMPNNRFLAERTGGTYSTLKVQPAELEDSGVYFCASSQTQETQYFGPGTRLLVL.

CDR3 sequence: CSVPGHVLTGELFF. For the CDR3, the DNA is TGCAGCGTCCCCGGACACGTCCTCACCGGGGAGCTGTTTTTT. The chain carries TRBV29-1 and TRBJ2-2, with D maybe TRBD1 (5 bases). This CDR3 has 14 amino acids. In germline, CDR1 is SQVTM, CDR2 ANQGSEA. V was cut by 6 bases and J by 4 bases, with 15 bases left in between.

The chain employs TRBV2 and TRBJ2-2; D unresolved. The V end lost 6 bases, the J end lost 2 bases, and 7 bases lay between the germline ends. Per germline, CDR1 SNHLY and CDR2 FYNNEI. This CDR3 is 13 amino acids long. The CDR3 DNA reads TGTGCCAGCAGCCCAACTAACACCGGGGAGCTGTTTTTT. It specifies CASSPTNTGELFF.

This clone was seen a handful of times. The chain employs TRBV7-8 and TRBJ2-1, with 8 bases lining up with TRBD2. CDR1 SGHVS and CDR2 FQNEAQ come from the germline V gene. V shed 2 bases, J shed 3 bases, and the junction held 6 bases outside the gene matches. This CDR3 is built from 16 residues. CDR3 loop: CASSLSSSGDYNEQFF. Written as DNA, the CDR3 is TGTGCCAGCAGCTTAAGTAGTAGCGGGGACTACAATGAGCAGTTCTTC.

V and J are TRBV7-9 and TRBJ2-6; 8 positions match TRBD2. The CDR3 spans 15 residues. The V segment lost 3 bases and the J segment 3 bases; nucleotides outside the gene matches: 1. In germline, CDR1 is SEHNR, CDR2 FQNEAQ (reference sequence). CDR3: CASSFSGVGANVLTF. DNA of the CDR3: TGTGCCAGCAGCTTTAGCGGGGTTGGGGCCAACGTCCTGACTTTC.

The chain carries TRBV5-1 and TRBJ2-7, with 7 bases that match TRBD1. This CDR3 comprises 14 residues. Trimming removed 0 bases from V and 7 bases from J; junction bases left unmatched: 7. The germline gives CDR1 SGHRS, CDR2 YFSETQ. The CDR3 here is CASSLEQGTWEQYF. CDR3 nucleotides: TGCGCCAGCAGCTTGGAACAGGGGACGTGGGAGCAGTACTTC. Full variable domain (remainder filled in from reference TRBV5-1 and TRBJ2-7): KAGVTQTPRYLIKTRGQQVTLSCSPISGHRSVSWYQQTPGQGLQFLFEYFSETQRNKGNFPGRFSGRQFSNSRSEMNVSTLELGDSALYLCASSLEQGTWEQYFGPGTRLTVT.

Here the CDR3 reads CASSLGGPLAKNIQYF. CDR3 DNA sequence: TGTGCCAGCAGCTTGGGAGGCCCACTAGCCAAAAACATTCAGTACTTC. The chain recombines TRBV5-6 with TRBJ2-4; D call uncertain. Trimming shortened V by 0 bases and J by 0 bases, and 10 bases separated the two germline ends. Germline V lookup: CDR1 SGHDT, CDR2 YYEEEE. This CDR3 has 16 residues. Drawing the rest from reference TRBV5-6 and TRBJ2-4, the complete variable domain is DAGVTQSPTHLIKTRGQQVTLRCSPKSGHDTVSWYQQALGQGPQFIFQYYEEEERQRGNFPDRFSGHQFPNYSSELNVNALLLGDSALYLCASSLGGPLAKNIQYFGAGTRLSVL.